One and the same sample provided the 24 T cell receptor beta chains below, sequenced in a study of T cells in Graves' hyperthyroidism and ophthalmopathy. TCR beta CDR3 regions were amplified from RNA transcripts. In the first-round RT-PCR of the TCR CDR3, the HTBI primer set was used. TCRdb re-called the multiplex PCR reads with MiXCR, one entry per CDR3 protein. Here the sample spans fewer than 500,000 distinct CDR3 sequences, roughly 14% being singletons. The sequenced material came from blood. All receptors come from a man aged 25 to 40 with Graves' hyperthyroidism that later progressed to Graves' ophthalmopathy.

This clonotype was recorded many times. V usage is TRBV5-6 and J usage is TRBJ2-7; 7 positions match TRBD2. This CDR3 has 13 residues. Germline V gene sequence: CDR1 SGHDT, CDR2 YYEEEE. V lost 4 bases, J lost 5 bases, and 6 bases stayed unmatched. The CDR3 protein is CASSSGVGDEQYF. The CDR3 DNA sequence: TGTGCCAGCAGCAGCGGGGTAGGAGACGAGCAGTACTTC.

The table lists this clonotype with many counts. This rearrangement joins TRBV7-2 to TRBJ1-2; 9 bases align to TRBD1. From germline, CDR1 is SGHTA and CDR2 FQGNSA. The CDR3 runs 14 residues. V lost 3 bases to trimming and J lost 8 bases; unmatched junction nucleotides: 7. The CDR3 bases are TGTGCCAGCAGCTTCCCGACAGGGGGGCGCGGCTACACCTTC. Translated: CASSFPTGGRGYTF.

This clonotype was found many times. V and J are TRBV6-1 and TRBJ2-5; D is uncertain. V shed 9 bases and J shed 4 bases, with 12 bases lying between them. Germline-derived CDR1 and CDR2 are MNHNS and SASEGT. This CDR3 is 12 amino acids long. The CDR3 DNA is TGTGCCAGTCTGAGTCATGTAGAGACCCAGTACTTC. It translates to CASLSHVETQYF.

This clonotype was seen many times. The chain employs TRBV3-1 and TRBJ2-3, with D possibly TRBD1 on 6 matching bases. Germline loops: CDR1 LGHDT, CDR2 YNNKEL (reference sequence). The CDR3 consists of 15 residues. V dropped 0 bases and J dropped 6 bases, with 13 bases sitting between them. The chain's CDR3 is CASSQEVGALDTQYF. In nucleotides, the CDR3 is TGTGCCAGCAGCCAAGAGGTGGGGGCATTGGATACGCAGTATTTT.

This clonotype turned up a few times. This chain connects TRBV4-1 to TRBJ1-1, with 7 bases aligning to TRBD1. The CDR3 spans 14 residues. From germline, CDR1 is MGHRA and CDR2 YSYEKL. Trimming at V came to 4 bases and at J to 5 bases, leaving 7 bases not matched to a gene. The CDR3 DNA sequence: TGCGCCAGCAGCCGCGGACAGGCGGATACTGAAGCTTTCTTT. This translates into CASSRGQADTEAFF.

This clonotype was counted ten times or more. The V call is TRBV10-3, the J call TRBJ2-3; 12 bases are shared with TRBD2. The germline V gene has CDR1 ENHRY and CDR2 SYGVKD. V trimming: 6 bases; J trimming: 4 bases; junction bases outside the gene matches: 5. The CDR3 spans 15 residues. CDR3 bases: TGTGCCATCAGCCCTAGCGGGGGGGCCTCAGATACGCAGTATTTT. Translating gives CAISPSGGASDTQYF.

The gene calls are TRBV3-1 and TRBJ1-6; the match to TRBD1 covers 8 bases. V gave up 0 bases and J gave up 2 bases; unmatched junction bases: 6. Germline V lookup: CDR1 LGHDT, CDR2 YNNKEL (reference sequence). The CDR3 spans 18 residues. The CDR3 sequence is CASSQEVAGGTYNSPLHF. CDR3 coding DNA: TGTGCCAGCAGCCAAGAAGTTGCAGGGGGCACCTATAATTCACCCCTCCACTTT.

This clonotype appeared many times. The chain is built from TRBV7-9 and TRBJ1-1; D unclear. Germline CDR1 and CDR2: SEHNR and FQNEAQ (reference sequence). V lost 0 bases and J lost 8, with 22 bases in between. This CDR3 has 17 residues. The CDR3 nucleotides read TGTGCCAGCAGCTTAGCGCGCCAGGCCAGGTATGCGCGGGAAGCTTTCTTT. Amino acids: CASSLARQARYAREAFF.

The chain links TRBV5-5 to TRBJ2-1, with TRBD2 matching over 14 bases. Germline trimming cut 4 bases from V and 3 bases from J; bases unmatched to any gene: 9. The CDR3 loop spans 18 amino acids. Germline assignment: CDR1 SGHKS and CDR2 YYEKEE (reference sequence). The CDR3 reads CASSPRLAGGDFYNEQFF. The CDR3 bases are TGTGCCAGCAGCCCGAGACTAGCGGGGGGGGATTTCTACAATGAGCAGTTCTTC.

V gene TRBV9 combines with J gene TRBJ1-3, with D perhaps matching TRBD1 (6 bases). CDR3 length: 15 amino acids. V gave up 4 bases and J gave up 1 base, with 12 bases separating them. Germline V gene data show CDR1 as SGDLS and CDR2 as YYNGEE. The CDR3 DNA reads as TGTGCCAGCAGCCCTACAGGGAGGTCTGGAAACACCATATATTTT. Its protein product is CASSPTGRSGNTIYF.

This clonotype was counted a few times. The genes are TRBV14 and TRBJ2-1, with 8 bases aligning to TRBD1. J was trimmed by 12 bases and V by 1 base; bases with no gene match: 8. The CDR3 length is 14 residues. Looked up from germline, CDR1 is SGHDN and CDR2 is FVKESK. CDR3 protein: CASSQVGQGVWQFF. The CDR3 DNA reads as TGTGCCAGCAGCCAAGTTGGACAGGGCGTCTGGCAGTTCTTC.

This clonotype occurred a few times. The genes are TRBV5-5 and TRBJ2-7, with 11 bases aligning to TRBD1. The junction had 7 bases not matched to a gene; V was cut back by 4 bases and J by 4 bases. Germline CDR1 reads SGHKS; CDR2 reads YYEKEE (reference sequence). The CDR3 extends over 15 amino acids. In DNA, the CDR3 is TGTGCCAGCAGCCCCTCCGGGACAGGGGGGTACGAGCAGTACTTC. This sequence encodes CASSPSGTGGYEQYF.

The rearrangement uses TRBV4-1 and TRBJ2-5; 7 nucleotides agree with TRBD1. The V gene's germline CDR1 is MGHRA and CDR2 YSYEKL. This CDR3 spans 15 amino acids. V lost 1 base to trimming and J lost 4 bases; unmatched junction nucleotides: 6. DNA of the CDR3: TGCGCCAGCAGCCAAGTCCAGGGGGAGTTAGAGACCCAGTACTTC. It codes for CASSQVQGELETQYF.

This clonotype occurred many times. The V call is TRBV5-1, the J call TRBJ1-1, with D unresolved. V shed 1 base and J shed 2 bases, with 9 bases lying between them. This CDR3 comprises 14 residues. In germline, CDR1 is SGHRS, CDR2 YFSETQ. CDR3 in DNA: TGCGCCAGCAGCTTGCGGGCCCATAACACTGAAGCTTTCTTT. Translated, it gives CASSLRAHNTEAFF.

The rearrangement links TRBV20-1 to TRBJ1-5, with D possibly being TRBD1 (6 bases). Germline V gene lookup returns CDR1 DFQATT and CDR2 SNEGSKA (reference sequence). The CDR3 runs to 14 residues. V was pared by 5 bases and J by 3 bases, with 14 bases between. The CDR3 is CSAGGSGDNQPQHF. The CDR3, as DNA: TGCAGTGCTGGGGGTTCAGGGGACAATCAGCCCCAGCATTTT.

The V call is TRBV28, the J call TRBJ2-3; no definite D call. Looked up from germline, CDR1 is MDHEN and CDR2 is SYDVKM. Trimming stripped 6 bases from V and 3 bases from J, with 13 bases between. The CDR3 sequence is 14 residues long. CDR3 in amino acids: CASRPRARTDTQYF. In DNA form, the CDR3 reads TGTGCCAGCAGGCCTCGGGCTAGGACAGATACGCAGTATTTT.

A few counts support this clonotype. The chain couples TRBV5-1 to TRBJ2-2; 8 bases are shared with TRBD1. V gave up 2 bases and J gave up 5 bases; unmatched junction bases: 14. Germline V gives CDR1 SGHRS, CDR2 YFSETQ. The CDR3 has 18 amino acids. CDR3 in amino acids: CASSFPGGEMGLTGELFF. CDR3 nucleotide sequence: TGCGCCAGCAGCTTTCCAGGGGGCGAAATGGGCTTGACCGGGGAGCTGTTTTTT.

The sample holds a few counts of this clonotype. The genes are TRBV12-3 or TRBV12-4 and TRBJ1-1; D ambiguous. The CDR3 runs to 12 residues. V shed 3 bases and J shed 3 bases, with 5 bases lying between them. CDR3 sequence: CASSFQDTEAFF. CDR3 bases: TGTGCCAGCAGTTTTCAGGACACTGAAGCTTTCTTT.

The chain is built from TRBV3-1 and TRBJ2-3; D remains ambiguous. V was trimmed by 0 bases and J by 3 bases, leaving 13 bases between them. The germline V gene encodes CDR1 LGHDT and CDR2 YNNKEL (reference sequence). There are 16 residues in the CDR3. The CDR3 sequence: CASSQEGKRLTDTQYF. The CDR3 nucleotides are TGTGCCAGCAGCCAAGAGGGTAAGAGACTGACAGATACGCAGTATTTT.

In its sample, this clonotype was seen many times. The genes are TRBV12-3 or TRBV12-4 and TRBJ1-1; possible D gene TRBD1, 6 bases. The CDR3 is 13 amino acids. Trimming removed 3 bases from V and 5 bases from J, with 10 bases in between. The CDR3 bases are TGTGCCAGCAGTTTGACGACAGGAACTGAAGCTTTCTTT. It specifies CASSLTTGTEAFF.

This clonotype appeared many times. J is TRBJ1-5 and V is TRBV6-1; 7 bases match TRBD1. The length of the CDR3 is 16 residues. CDR1 is MNHNS and CDR2 is SASEGT in the germline V gene. V was clipped by 0 bases and J by 6 bases; unmatched bases: 8. CDR3: CASSEAPGTVAQPQHF. CDR3 in DNA: TGTGCCAGCAGTGAAGCGCCAGGGACAGTCGCTCAGCCCCAGCATTTT.

The sample holds a few counts of this clonotype. J is TRBJ1-2 and V is TRBV24-1; possibly TRBD1 for D (5 bases). The CDR3 has 11 amino acids. V dropped 8 bases and J dropped 5 bases, with 8 bases sitting between them. Germline loops: CDR1 KGHDR, CDR2 SFDVKD. CDR3 residues: CATKDSYGYTF. CDR3 nucleotides: TGTGCCACCAAAGACAGTTATGGCTACACCTTC.

The table lists this clonotype with many counts. CDR3 loop: CASSSKGRGTDTQYF. As DNA, the CDR3 is TGTGCCAGCAGCTCTAAAGGGCGAGGCACAGATACGCAGTATTTT. The J gene is TRBJ2-3, the V gene TRBV11-2; D gene uncertain. This CDR3 is 15 amino acids long. Trimming took 4 bases from V and 1 from J, leaving 12 bases between them. Looked up from germline, CDR1 is SGHAT and CDR2 is FQNNGV. Supplemented by reference TRBV11-2 and TRBJ2-3, the full variable domain reads EAGVAQSPRYKIIEKRQSVAFWCNPISGHATLYWYQQILGQGPKLLIQFQNNGVVDDSQLPKDRFSAERLKGVDSTLKIQPAKLEDSAVYLCASSSKGRGTDTQYFGPGTRLTVL.

The chain links TRBV6-5 to TRBJ1-2; 8 nucleotides agree with TRBD1. Germline values: CDR1 MNHEY, CDR2 SVGAGI. CDR3 length: 15 amino acids. Trimming took 0 bases from V and 6 from J; bases not matched to a gene: 6. The CDR3 sequence is CASSYSVTGGNGYTF. CDR3 DNA sequence: TGTGCCAGCAGTTACTCGGTTACAGGGGGAAATGGCTACACCTTC.